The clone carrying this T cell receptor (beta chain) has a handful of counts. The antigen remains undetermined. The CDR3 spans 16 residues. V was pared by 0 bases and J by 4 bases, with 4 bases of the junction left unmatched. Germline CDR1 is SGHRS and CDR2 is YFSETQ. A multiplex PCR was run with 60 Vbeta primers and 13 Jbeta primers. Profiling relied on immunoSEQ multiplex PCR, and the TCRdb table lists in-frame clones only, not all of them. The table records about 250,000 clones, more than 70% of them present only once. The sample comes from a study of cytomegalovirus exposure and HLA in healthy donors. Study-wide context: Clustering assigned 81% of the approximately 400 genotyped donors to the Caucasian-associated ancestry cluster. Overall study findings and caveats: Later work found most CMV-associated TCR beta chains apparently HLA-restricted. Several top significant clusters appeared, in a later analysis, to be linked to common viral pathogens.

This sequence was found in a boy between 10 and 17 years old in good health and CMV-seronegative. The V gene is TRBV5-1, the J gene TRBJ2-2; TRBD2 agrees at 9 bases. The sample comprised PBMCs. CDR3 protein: CASSLGPSGTTGELFF. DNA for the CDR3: TGCGCCAGCAGCTTGGGCCCTAGCGGGACCACCGGGGAGCTGTTTTTT.